What follows is one T cell receptor (beta chain) and its context. No cognate antigen has been identified for it. There are no base qualities to consult, and no much larger clone falls within one base. This sample is part of a study of cytomegalovirus exposure and HLA in healthy donors (dated by TCRdb to 2016 to 2017). Study-level background: In an earlier analysis of approximately 640 of the donors, 250 to 350 Gb of sequence data and 117 million unique TCR beta sequences from 150 million to 200 million T cells were reported. The study aimed to test whether signatures of past pathogen exposure could be identified by cataloging public T cell receptors. Along with the approximately 650-subject first cohort, a separate validation cohort of some 130 different subjects was used. Around 300 gigabases of sequencing data and around 87 million unique TCR sequences were included in an early release covering about 620 HLA-typed donors. An earlier analysis of fewer than 750 of the donors used high-throughput TCR beta sequencing to judge whether each TCR beta V gene segment behaved as functional or pseudogenic. All discovery cohort repertoires had been generated on a single sequencing platform. Class I and class II HLA loci were covered by the typing at four-digit resolution. Across approximately 400 genotyped donors of the cohort, an average of roughly 230,000 unique TCR beta nucleotide sequences per donor were sequenced, and 15% to 20% of those sequences were non-productive. The genetic ancestry cluster associated with self-reported Caucasian donors included 80% to 90% of the 398 genotyped donors. The T cell repertoires of 666 subjects were profiled by immunosequencing and related to cytomegalovirus serostatus. Typing coverage differed by locus: A, B, C, DRB1 and DQB1 were typed in roughly 620-630 donors, DQA1 in about 550, DPA1 in some 570, and DPB1 in approximately 450. To predict cytomegalovirus infection status, the study brought together high-throughput TCR immunosequencing, statistical association of individual TCRs with disease status, and machine learning. In a later genetic analysis, genome-wide SNP genotypes for about three fifths of the 666 donors were used, and that subset was treated as a discovery cohort. Donor age, sex, ethnicity and CMV serostatus were compiled together with the repertoire data. Roughly 5 DR-DQ haplotypes were handled as single units for association and clustering, since linkage in the cohort was strong. A later analysis re-analyzed previously published TCR beta repertoires from 666 donors and added high-resolution HLA genotyping to study TCR occurrence patterns. Rather than drawing on any new phenotypic data, the later analysis identified candidate immune exposures from TCR beta sequences and the way those sequences occurred across donors. What the authors observed across the whole study: According to a later analysis, TCR association rates differed among HLA loci, with DRB1 alleles showing the most associated TCRs and HLA-C alleles showing the fewest. A further reported finding was that TCR beta sequences accurately predicted the HLA-A and HLA-B alleles for most subjects in the first cohort. Broadly in line with IMGT annotations, most TCR beta V segments showed up in productive rearrangements about 87% or about 30% of the time in an earlier analysis of several hundred of the donors. Because counts were too low, some 17 rarely observed V segments, including chromosome 9 orphons, were left out of the earlier analysis of some 640 of the donors. Cytomegalovirus status was reported to be diagnosed by the classifier with high specificity and sensitivity in both the original and validation cohorts. Correlated functional status among segregating V segments might reflect linkage disequilibrium, but an unknown experimental factor could not be ruled out. Because HLA typing was missing for some donors at each locus, association tests included only the typed subset. An association between a missense DCLRE1C variant and V-gene and J-gene trimming of TCR beta chains was found in a later genetic analysis and replicated in an independent cohort. The only immune exposure information available for the cohort was CMV serostatus. A cluster of highly shared sequence variants was judged likely to be a technical artifact of the sequencing pipeline. This cohort had only TCR beta chains sequenced, and the lack of alpha or paired-chain data limited which features could be detected. In a later analysis, 16,951 TCR beta sequences were associated with specific HLA alleles at a false discovery rate of 0.05. Roughly uniform sequencing depth across donors was assumed in presence/absence analyses, although this assumption may not hold. A few of the identified cytomegalovirus-associated TCR beta chains were confirmed in vitro to be specific for cytomegalovirus antigens. Compared with the 666-donor mean, donors in an Asian-associated ancestry cluster had fewer N-insertions in productive TCRs, according to a later genetic analysis. According to a later analysis, parvovirus B19, influenza, CMV and Epstein-Barr virus appeared linked to several top co-occurrence clusters. Most TCR sequences were observed very rarely across donors, whereas some public TCRs were present in many individuals. The study gave a list of under 200 TCR beta chains associated with cytomegalovirus. A later analysis found that HLA-associated TCR beta chains were more clonally expanded and had lower generation probabilities than equally common non-associated chains. Some IMGT-functional V segments, including TRBV6-2 and TRBV6-3, could not be told apart with the 87-base-pair reads, so those segments were excluded. When HLA alleles, especially DR and DQ, strongly co-occurred, attributing TCR associations to individual alleles was difficult. According to the authors, the approach could potentially be generalized to other disease states and immunological phenotypes. A later analysis found that most CMV-associated TCR beta chains appeared HLA-restricted, with HLA associations seemingly driven largely by CMV exposure.

The cohort consisted of some 730 healthy bone marrow donors. At the time of sampling, every cohort member was nominally healthy, though immune exposures that went unrecorded were likely present. The donor tested CMV seropositive, placing the donor among the approximately 290 seropositive members of the cohort. A peripheral blood sample was provided by each donor, and peripheral blood mononuclear cells were used for TCR beta sequencing. Genomic DNA extraction from the blood cell samples was performed with the Qiagen DNeasy Blood Extraction Kit. Library construction relied on the immunoSEQ multiplex PCR assay. A mixture of 60 forward primers for TCR Vbeta segments and 13 reverse primers for TCR Jbeta segments was used in the multiplex PCR. The CDR3 region of rearranged TCR beta genes was amplified from genomic DNA by a multiplex PCR assay. The Illumina HiSeq System was used to sequence the amplified TCR beta libraries as 87-base-pair reads. In the source study's methods: Across the roughly 670 repertoires, a later analysis counted 80 million or so unique TCR beta chains, roughly 11 million of which were shared by at least two donors. Raw reads were error-corrected and collapsed into unique sequences with a nearest-neighbor algorithm that merged closely related sequences to remove PCR and sequencing errors. To assign V, D and J gene segments, CDR3 sequences were aligned to IMGT reference sequences. Each retained sequence needed at least a six-nucleotide match to both a V gene segment and a J gene segment. A rearrangement was called productive if the CDR3 had no stop codons and remained in frame with V and J, and every other rearrangement was called non-productive. Following IMGT convention, CDR3 was defined as the stretch from the second conserved V-encoded cysteine to the conserved J-encoded phenylalanine. Sequences without an unambiguous match to a single V gene segment were excluded from the earlier analysis of approximately 600 of the donors. In an earlier analysis of 587 of the donors, V segments were called functional above 56.7% productive rearrangements and were called segregating when the between-donor standard deviation exceeded 5%. A statistical classification framework was built to diagnose cytomegalovirus status from the catalog of TCR beta chain sequences. In a later analysis, TCR nucleotide sequences were compared against IMGT/GENE-DB human TR gene sequences so that V and J genes could be assigned. In a later analysis, CDR3 sequences and most-parsimonious VDJ recombination scenarios were assigned using the TCRdist pipeline. In a later analysis, each TCR beta chain was defined by its CDR3 amino acid sequence together with its V-gene family, and reads without a unique V-gene family were excluded. As a way to deal with suspected cross-contamination and a sequencing artifact, a later analysis dropped 450 to 700 nucleotide sequences that were highly shared and had low generation probability. For each public chain, a later analysis derived a clonal expansion index from normalized ranks of inferred template counts within each repertoire. In a later analysis, generation probabilities were computed using a VDJ recombination model fitted to out-of-frame rearrangements, and the results were checked against IGoR. In a later analysis, hypergeometric tests were used to score TCR-TCR, TCR-HLA and TCR-CMV co-occurrence, with a repertoire-size bias correction applied to TCR pairs. False discovery rates were estimated in a later analysis by permuting HLA or CMV assignments 20 times. In a later analysis, co-occurring TCRs were grouped using DBSCAN, and TCRdist sequence similarity was added for clustering within HLA-allele-positive subsets. For co-occurrence clustering, repertoires with fewer than 30,000 or more than 120,000 public chains were excluded, along with a handful of repertoires with anomalous nucleotide sharing. TCRdb's version of the immuneACCESS table is confined to in-frame rearrangements and falls short of the full clone set. An unresolved V gene accounts for under half of the shortfall where checked; the remainder is of unknown origin. V, J and clone size derive from that table, while D and trimming were established from the DNA sequence. This sample is represented by 150,000 to 200,000 clones; approximately 80% of them were singletons. The top ten clonotypes cover roughly 4.9% of the sample.

The CDR3 goes from the cysteine to the phenylalanine over 15 residues. The entry retains the CDR3 DNA only, 45 bases that are in frame from base 1. Per the germline V gene (reference sequence), PRHDT is the CDR1 and FYEKMQ is the CDR2. After removal of 2 bases from V and 5 bases from J, the junction retains 4 bases not matched to a gene. Sequencing was performed on PBMCs. The clonotype originates from a woman aged 18-35 years in good health and CMV-seropositive. Rearrangement joined TRBV13 to TRBJ2-5, with 11 central nucleotides matching TRBD1. The nucleotides read TGTGCCAGCAGCTTATGGACAGGGGGCTGGGAGACCCAGTACTTC. Translated, it reads CASSLWTGGWETQYF. The entire variable domain, with the stretches around the CDR3 drawn from the reference TRBV13 and TRBJ2-5 proteins, is AAGVIQSPRHLIKEKRETATLKCYPIPRHDTVYWYQQGPGQDPQFLISFYEKMQSDKGSIPDRFSAQQFSDYHSELNMSSLELGDSALYFCASSLWTGGWETQYFGPGTRLLVL.